Below, 22 T cell receptor beta chains from the same sample are listed, as sequenced in a study of cytomegalovirus exposure and HLA in healthy donors. The PCR was carried out with 60 Vbeta primers and 13 Jbeta primers. The repertoire was sequenced with immunoSEQ multiplex PCR; TCRdb's copy has only in-frame clones and lacks some. The sample yields about 140,000 clones, about 80% seen once. Sequencing input: PBMCs. The receptor source for this set is a woman between 18 and 29 years old in good health and CMV-seropositive.

This clone was seen a few times. This chain connects TRBV19 to TRBJ1-1, with no clear D. The CDR3 spans 12 residues. Germline V lookup: CDR1 LNHDA, CDR2 SQIVND (reference sequence). V was clipped by 7 bases and J by 5 bases, with 11 bases between them. DNA of the CDR3: TGTGCCAGTAAGAAGGGCGGGACTGAAGCTTTCTTT. This sequence encodes CASKKGGTEAFF.

This chain joins TRBV5-1 and TRBJ1-1, with 10 bases that match TRBD1. The germline CDR1 and CDR2 sequences are SGHRS and YFSETQ. The V and J ends lost 4 bases and 2 bases, in that order; junction bases with no gene match: 11. The CDR3 runs 17 residues. The DNA for the CDR3 is TGCGCCAGCAGCCCTACACGGGACAGGGGAGGAAACACTGAAGCTTTCTTT. Residues: CASSPTRDRGGNTEAFF.

This clone was recorded only once. This rearrangement joins TRBV9 to TRBJ1-1; possibly TRBD1 for D (5 bases). This CDR3 has 12 residues. The V gene lost 4 bases and the J gene lost 11 bases, with 15 bases spanning the gap. Per germline, CDR1 SGDLS and CDR2 YYNGEE. For the CDR3, the DNA is TGTGCCAGCAGCCCGGGGGGGACTCCGGCTTTCTTT. The encoded protein is CASSPGGTPAFF.

The chain recombines TRBV5-1 with TRBJ2-3; no firm D call. This CDR3 comprises 15 residues. Trimming removed 4 bases from V and 2 bases from J, with 14 bases in between. Germline loops: CDR1 SGHRS, CDR2 YFSETQ. The chain's CDR3 is CASSPLRSYTDTQYF. CDR3 DNA sequence: TGCGCCAGCAGCCCGCTTCGGTCTTACACAGATACGCAGTATTTT.

J is TRBJ1-1 and V is TRBV7-8; D remains ambiguous. There are 14 residues in the CDR3. Trimming left V 5 bases short and J 8 bases short, with 18 bases between. Germline-derived CDR1 and CDR2 are SGHVS and FQNEAQ. The CDR3 DNA reads as TGTGCCAGCAGCCCTCCTACGAAACAGCAGGAAGCTTTCTTT. It encodes CASSPPTKQQEAFF. Together with reference TRBV7-8 and TRBJ1-1, the CDR3 gives the full variable domain: GAGVSQSPRYKVAKRGQDVALRCDPISGHVSLFWYQQALGQGPEFLTYFQNEAQLDKSGLPSDRFFAERPEGSVSTLKIQRTQQEDSAVYLCASSPPTKQQEAFFGQGTRLTVV.

The chain combines TRBV5-1 with TRBJ1-4; 11 bases line up with TRBD1. Germline CDR1 and CDR2: SGHRS and YFSETQ. With 3 bases clipped from V and 8 bases from J, the junction kept 12 bases outside the gene matches. The CDR3 runs to 17 residues. The CDR3 spells CASSSGQGAPRREKLFF. The CDR3 DNA reads TGCGCCAGCAGCTCCGGACAGGGGGCGCCGCGTAGAGAAAAACTGTTTTTT. Full variable domain (outside the CDR3, taken from reference TRBV5-1 and TRBJ1-4): KAGVTQTPRYLIKTRGQQVTLSCSPISGHRSVSWYQQTPGQGLQFLFEYFSETQRNKGNFPGRFSGRQFSNSRSEMNVSTLELGDSALYLCASSSGQGAPRREKLFFGSGTQLSVL.

Only a few counts were recorded for this clone. The chain links TRBV7-6 to TRBJ1-4; unclear D gene. The germline CDR1 and CDR2 sequences are SGHVS and FNYEAQ. V lost 3 bases to trimming and J lost 2 bases, with 13 bases between them. CDR3 length: 16 amino acids. CDR3 sequence (DNA): TGTGCCAGCAGCTTCGGGTGGGGAGCCACTAATGAAAAACTGTTTTTT. Translated: CASSFGWGATNEKLFF.

The chain recombines TRBV28 with TRBJ1-5; possible D gene TRBD1, 5 bases. The germline V and J ends were trimmed by 7 bases and 1 base, with 14 bases remaining between them. The CDR3 is 15 amino acids. Germline CDR1 MDHEN, CDR2 SYDVKM. The chain's CDR3 is CASTVLKGSNQPQHF. DNA for the CDR3: TGTGCCAGCACAGTTTTAAAGGGGAGCAATCAGCCCCAGCATTTT.

The chain employs TRBV18 and TRBJ2-7; D is unclear. V was shortened by 2 bases and J by 3 bases, with 5 bases between the two germline ends. The CDR3 has 12 amino acids. Germline V gene data show CDR1 as KGHSH and CDR2 as LQKENI. In DNA form, the CDR3 reads TGTGCCAGCTCACCAACGGGCTACGAGCAGTACTTC. This gives the protein CASSPTGYEQYF.

As concerns this clone: One junction end disagrees with the germline gene, perhaps due to a read error. The rearrangement uses TRBV7-9 and TRBJ1-2; TRBD1 agrees at 8 bases. The CDR3 covers 16 residues. The germline V gene encodes CDR1 SEHNR and CDR2 FQNEAQ (reference sequence). The CDR3 sequence is CSSSAPDRDANYGYTF. CDR3 sequence (DNA): TGTTCCAGCAGCGCACCGGACAGGGACGCTAACTATGGCTACACCTTC.

This clone has only a few counts. V gene TRBV5-4 combines with J gene TRBJ1-1; a possible D gene is TRBD1 (6 bases). CDR3 length equals 16 residues. V was cut by 1 base and J by 0 bases, with 13 bases left in between. Germline V gene sequence: CDR1 SGHNT, CDR2 YYREEE (reference sequence). Written as DNA, the CDR3 is TGTGCCAGCAGCTTGAAGGGGGACATATTGAACACTGAAGCTTTCTTT. Amino acids: CASSLKGDILNTEAFF.

The rearrangement uses TRBV28 and TRBJ1-4; TRBD1 aligns across 7 bases. With 7 bases clipped from V and 3 bases from J, the junction kept 8 bases outside the gene matches. Germline CDR1 MDHEN, CDR2 SYDVKM. The CDR3 extends over 15 amino acids. CDR3 DNA: TGTGCCAGCACTTATTCAGGGGGAGCTAATGAAAAACTGTTTTTT. This sequence encodes CASTYSGGANEKLFF.

The chain employs TRBV6-5 and TRBJ1-1; 7 bases are shared with TRBD1. CDR1 MNHEY and CDR2 SVGAGI come from the germline V gene. V lost 8 bases to trimming and J lost 1 base; unmatched junction nucleotides: 4. The CDR3 loop spans 13 amino acids. CDR3 sequence reads: CASGNRGNTEAFF. The CDR3 DNA is TGTGCCAGCGGTAACAGGGGGAACACTGAAGCTTTCTTT.

V usage is TRBV6-5 and J usage is TRBJ1-6; unclear D gene. Trimming removed 8 bases from V and 8 bases from J, with 10 bases in between. Germline-derived CDR1 and CDR2 are MNHEY and SVGAGI. The CDR3 totals 12 residues. The DNA of the CDR3 is TGTGCCAGCGCTCGGACTGATTCACCCCTCCACTTT. Its translation: CASARTDSPLHF.

V and J are TRBV7-2 and TRBJ2-1, with 11 bases lining up with TRBD2. The CDR3 spans 15 residues. Trimming at V came to 8 bases and at J to 7 bases, leaving 10 bases not matched to a gene. Germline-derived CDR1 and CDR2 are SGHTA and FQGNSA. The CDR3 loop is CASAGLAGLRNEQFF. The CDR3, as DNA: TGTGCCAGCGCCGGACTAGCGGGTTTGAGGAATGAGCAGTTCTTC.

Here the CDR3 reads CASRGLTSGDETQYF. The CDR3 bases are TGTGCCAGCAGGGGACTGACTAGCGGAGATGAGACCCAGTACTTC. The chain carries TRBV6-5 and TRBJ2-5; the match to TRBD2 covers 9 bases. The CDR3 length is 15 residues. In germline, CDR1 is MNHEY, CDR2 SVGAGI. The trim removed 6 bases at V and 5 bases at J, leaving 10 bases unmatched.

The J gene is TRBJ1-4, the V gene TRBV5-6, with D possibly matching TRBD1 (6 bases). V was clipped by 1 base and J by 2 bases, with 9 bases between them. The CDR3 is made up of 15 amino acids. CDR1 SGHDT and CDR2 YYEEEE come from the germline V gene. The CDR3 coding sequence is TGTGCCAGCAGCTTGAGGCAGGGGACTAATGAAAAACTGTTTTTT. It specifies CASSLRQGTNEKLFF.

V and J are TRBV30 and TRBJ2-3; TRBD2 matches 7 bases. J lost 1 base, V lost 5 bases, and 6 bases had no gene match. The germline gives CDR1 GTSNPN, CDR2 SVGIG (reference sequence). This CDR3 contains 14 residues. For the CDR3, the DNA is TGTGCCTGGCGTAGCGGGTTTGGCACAGATACGCAGTATTTT. It specifies CAWRSGFGTDTQYF.

The gene calls are TRBV28 and TRBJ1-6; D ambiguous. The CDR3 has 13 residues. Germline loops: CDR1 MDHEN, CDR2 SYDVKM. Between the trimmed V and J ends, which lost 9 bases and 6 bases, there was a span of 12 bases. The CDR3 sequence: CASGRPRNSPLHF. For the CDR3, the DNA is TGTGCCAGTGGCAGGCCGCGTAATTCACCCCTCCACTTT.

The chain carries TRBV7-2 and TRBJ2-5; weak D call: TRBD2 (5 bases). Germline CDR1 SGHTA, CDR2 FQGNSA. CDR3 length: 14 residues. V was trimmed by 1 base and J by 5 bases, leaving 11 bases between them. CDR3: CASSLGGNVETQYF. The CDR3 DNA follows: TGTGCCAGCAGCTTAGGAGGGAACGTCGAGACCCAGTACTTC. Full variable domain (remainder filled in from reference TRBV7-2 and TRBJ2-5): GAGVSQSPSNKVTEKGKDVELRCDPISGHTALYWYRQSLGQGLEFLIYFQGNSAPDKSGLPSDRFSAERTGGSVSTLTIQRTQQEDSAVYLCASSLGGNVETQYFGPGTRLLVL.

V and J are TRBV5-1 and TRBJ1-2; TRBD1 matches 7 bases. Germline lookup yields CDR1 SGHRS and CDR2 YFSETQ. CDR3 length equals 13 residues. Trimming took 4 bases from V and 9 from J; bases not matched to a gene: 9. CDR3: CASSAGQDFSYTF. The CDR3 bases are TGCGCCAGCAGCGCTGGACAGGACTTCAGCTACACCTTC.

This clone came up once. V and J are TRBV5-6 and TRBJ2-1; TRBD2 might be the D (5 bases). This CDR3 is built from 14 residues. Germline CDR1 reads SGHDT; CDR2 reads YYEEEE. The V and J ends lost 0 bases and 7 bases respectively, with 11 bases between them. CDR3 protein: CASSLGGLWNEQFF. In DNA, the CDR3 is TGTGCCAGCAGCTTGGGAGGGCTATGGAATGAGCAGTTCTTC.